This record looks at one T cell receptor beta chain sequence and its context. These data are taken from a study of blood T cell repertoires in COVID-19. Study as a whole: Collection of acute and convalescent COVID-19 samples took place in the United States, Italy and Spain. In each case, the material was cDNA or gDNA derived from T cells, B-cell-depleted T cells, or PBMCs.

Original handling: Estimation of nucleated cell counts relied on the amplification of reference gene primers. The data were produced by immunoSEQ multiplex PCR, yet TCRdb's version contains in-frame clones alone and is incomplete. From that table come the V and J calls and clone size; the DNA was used to work out D and trimming. The sample has roughly 230,000 clones, around 83% seen once; the top ten hold around 8.1%. This sequence originates from a middle-aged man with active or convalescent COVID-19. The specimen was peripheral blood.

The CDR3 is CASSLVGTGNSPLHF. In DNA form, the CDR3 reads TGTGCCAGCAGCTTAGTAGGGACTGGAAATTCACCCCTCCACTTT. The chain employs TRBV7-9 and TRBJ1-6; possibly TRBD1 for D (5 bases). With 1 base removed from V and 7 bases from J, the gap between germline ends came to 11 bases. Germline V lookup: CDR1 SEHNR, CDR2 FQNEAQ (reference sequence). The CDR3 consists of 15 residues. Variable domain in full (rest from reference TRBV7-9 and TRBJ1-6): DTGVSQNPRHKITKRGQNVTFRCDPISEHNRLYWYRQTLGQGPEFLTYFQNEAQLEKSRLLSDRFSAERPKGSFSTLEIQRTEQGDSAMYLCASSLVGTGNSPLHFGNGTRLTVT.